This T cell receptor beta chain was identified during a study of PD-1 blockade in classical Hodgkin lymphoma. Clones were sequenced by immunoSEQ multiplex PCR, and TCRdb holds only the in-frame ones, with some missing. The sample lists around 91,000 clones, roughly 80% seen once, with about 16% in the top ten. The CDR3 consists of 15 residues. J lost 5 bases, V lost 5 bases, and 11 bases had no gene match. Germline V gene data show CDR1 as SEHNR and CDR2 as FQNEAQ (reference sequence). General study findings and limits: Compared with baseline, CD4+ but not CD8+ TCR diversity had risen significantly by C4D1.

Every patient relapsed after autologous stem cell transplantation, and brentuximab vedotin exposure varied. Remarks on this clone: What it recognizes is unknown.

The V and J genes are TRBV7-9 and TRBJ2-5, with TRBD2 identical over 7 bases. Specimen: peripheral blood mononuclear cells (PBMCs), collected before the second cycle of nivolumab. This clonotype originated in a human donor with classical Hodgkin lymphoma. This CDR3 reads CASSLFSGEGETQYF. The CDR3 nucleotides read TGTGCCAGCAGCCTTTTTTCGGGGGAGGGGGAGACCCAGTACTTC.